A single sample gave rise to the 13 T cell receptor beta chains below, sequenced in a study of T cell clonality in common variable immunodeficiency. Assay: immunoSEQ multiplex PCR; the TCRdb copy retains only in-frame clones and omits some. Singletons are absent from the sample, which has about 64,000 clones. Sequenced input: peripheral blood mononuclear cells. These receptor sequences come from a person aged 18-69 years in good health.

This clone was recorded many times. The DNA ends 3 residues before the CDR3 does, and the rest of the CDR3 is filled in from the germline J gene. The chain employs TRBV5-1 and TRBJ2-1; a weak D match, TRBD1 (6 bases). The CDR3 length is 13 residues. V lost 3 bases to trimming and J lost 9 bases, with 13 bases between them. Per germline, CDR1 SGHRS and CDR2 YFSETQ. The chain's CDR3 is CASSYGTPSEQFF. CDR3 bases read: TGCGCCAGCAGCTACGGGACACCTAGTGAG.

In its sample, this clone was seen many times. The CDR3 goes on 3 residues after the read ends, and that part is filled in from the germline J gene. The genes are TRBV9 and TRBJ1-2; 7 bases map to TRBD1. This CDR3 has 14 residues. Germline-derived CDR1 and CDR2 are SGDLS and YYNGEE. Incomplete CDR3 DNA: TGTGCCAGCACCAAAGGGGGCAGGGCAGGGGGC. Translated, it gives CASTKGGRAGG. From start to end, the CDR3 is CASTKGGRAGGYTF.

This clone has ten or more counts. The sequenced fragment ends 3 residues before the CDR3 boundary, so the rest is inferred from the germline J gene. The rearrangement uses TRBV6-1 and TRBJ1-5; possibly TRBD1 for D (6 bases). V dropped 4 bases and J dropped 5 bases, with 18 bases sitting between them. Per the germline V gene, CDR1 is MNHNS and CDR2 is SASEGT. There are 16 residues in the CDR3. The CDR3 DNA, read in part, is TGTGCCAGCAGTGCCGCGGGGGGCGGGTTGGATCAGCCC. It translates to CASSAAGGGLDQP. The whole CDR3 protein reads CASSAAGGGLDQPQHF.

This clone was picked up a small number of times. From the germline J gene comes the end of the CDR3, since the read stops 3 residues before it. The chain uses TRBV5-1 and TRBJ2-7; 9 nucleotides line up with TRBD2. Germline CDR1 SGHRS, CDR2 YFSETQ. Unmatched junction bases numbered 9, after V lost 3 bases and J lost 5 bases. The CDR3 is 15 amino acids. CDR3 DNA (partial): TGCGCCAGCAGCTGGCAAGGGACTAGCAACGACGAG. This translates into CASSWQGTSNDE. In full, the CDR3 is CASSWQGTSNDEQYF.

This clone was observed many times. Read sequence stops 3 residues before the CDR3 end, and the germline J gene provides the missing end. The chain recombines TRBV15 with TRBJ1-4; D uncertain. The germline V gene encodes CDR1 LNHNV and CDR2 YYDKDF (reference sequence). V was shortened by 3 bases and J by 5 bases, with 10 bases between the two germline ends. CDR3 length equals 14 residues. The CDR3 here is CATSRGSENEKLFF. The CDR3 bases that were read are TGTGCCACCAGCAGGGGCAGTGAGAATGAAAAA.

In its sample, this clone was seen many times. Read data end 3 residues before the CDR3 end; the end is taken from the germline J gene. The chain carries TRBV11-3 and TRBJ1-2; no firm D call. This CDR3 has 15 residues. Germline CDR1 is SGHNT and CDR2 is YENEEA. The CDR3: CASRLRAPRSYGYTF. The DNA read from the CDR3 is TGTGCAAGTCGGTTAAGGGCTCCTCGTAGCTATGGC. Variable domain in full (rest from reference TRBV11-3 and TRBJ1-2): EAGVVQSPRYKIIEKKQPVAFWCNPISGHNTLYWYLQNLGQGPELLIRYENEEAVDDSQLPKDRFSAERLKGVDSTLKIQPAELGDSAVYLCASRLRAPRSYGYTFGSGTRLTVV.

This clone was recorded at least ten times. The observed sequence ends 3 residues before the CDR3 terminus, with the missing tail filled in from the germline J gene. V and J are TRBV4-2 and TRBJ2-3; 14 nucleotides agree with TRBD2. Trimming removed 0 bases from V and 5 bases from J; junction bases left unmatched: 10. The germline gives CDR1 LGHNA, CDR2 YNFKEQ. CDR3 length: 19 amino acids. The chain's CDR3 is CASSQDLWTSGRTEDTQYF. The CDR3 bases that were read are TGTGCCAGCAGCCAAGATTTATGGACTAGCGGGAGGACGGAAGATACG.

This clone came up many times. Read coverage stops 3 residues before the CDR3 terminus; the germline J gene supplies the remainder. V usage is TRBV19 and J usage is TRBJ2-3; 7 bases line up with TRBD1. The V segment lost 7 bases and the J segment 4 bases; nucleotides outside the gene matches: 5. The CDR3 runs 13 residues. The germline V gene encodes CDR1 LNHDA and CDR2 SQIVND (reference sequence). The CDR3 bases that were read are TGTGCCAGTACAGGGGGTTCGCCAGATACG. Its protein product is CASTGGSPDT. The full CDR3 protein reads CASTGGSPDTQYF.

This clone was found many times. CDR3 residues: CASSSTGTAGSEAFF. Partial CDR3 DNA: TGTGCCAGCAGCTCAACCGGGACAGCGGGATCTGAA. The V and J genes are TRBV7-6 and TRBJ1-1; 7 nucleotides align to TRBD1. From the germline J gene comes the end of the CDR3, since the read stops 3 residues before it. Germline lookup yields CDR1 SGHVS and CDR2 FNYEAQ. The CDR3 runs to 15 residues. V dropped 4 bases and J dropped 6; count of bases not matched to a gene: 11.

Ten or more counts support this clone. The observed sequence ends 3 residues before the CDR3 terminus, with the missing tail filled in from the germline J gene. The chain uses TRBV19 and TRBJ1-6; 7 bases fit TRBD1. CDR3 length: 14 amino acids. J was trimmed by 6 bases and V by 4 bases; bases with no gene match: 3. Germline loops: CDR1 LNHDA, CDR2 SQIVND (reference sequence). The CDR3 loop is CASSTQGLNSPLHF. The covered CDR3 bases are TGTGCCAGTAGTACACAGGGGCTTAATTCACCC. Looking up the rest from reference TRBV19 and TRBJ1-6 gives the full variable domain: DGGITQSPKYLFRKEGQNVTLSCEQNLNHDAMYWYRQDPGQGLRLIYYSQIVNDFQKGDIAEGYSVSREKKESFPLTVTSAQKNPTAFYLCASSTQGLNSPLHFGNGTRLTVT.

In regard to this clone: Sequencing ends 3 residues short of the CDR3 end; the germline J gene provides the rest. The V and J genes are TRBV7-9 and TRBJ2-1; maybe TRBD1 (5 bases). CDR1 is SEHNR and CDR2 is FQNEAQ in the germline V gene (reference sequence). Trimming cost V 2 bases and J 5 bases, with 13 bases left between them. This CDR3 is built from 15 residues. Incomplete CDR3 DNA: TGTGCCAGCAGCTTAATGGAGACAGTAAACAATGAG. It yields the protein CASSLMETVNNE. The whole CDR3 sequence reads CASSLMETVNNEQFF. The full variable domain, its missing parts supplied by reference TRBV7-9 and TRBJ2-1, is DTGVSQNPRHKITKRGQNVTFRCDPISEHNRLYWYRQTLGQGPEFLTYFQNEAQLEKSRLLSDRFSAERPKGSFSTLEIQRTEQGDSAMYLCASSLMETVNNEQFFGPGTRLTVL.

This clone was seen ten or more times. The read ends 3 residues early relative to the CDR3; the germline J gene fills the gap. The V call is TRBV5-1, the J call TRBJ2-6, with a weak D call TRBD2 (5 bases). CDR1 SGHRS and CDR2 YFSETQ come from the germline V gene. The CDR3 contains 19 residues. Trimming took off 1 base at V and 0 bases at J, with 17 bases between the two ends. CDR3 loop: CASSLRRAGSSSGANVLTF. The CDR3 bases that were read are TGCGCCAGCAGCTTGAGGCGGGCAGGCTCGAGCTCTGGGGCCAACGTC. Using reference TRBV5-1 and TRBJ2-6 for the parts outside the CDR3, the full variable domain is KAGVTQTPRYLIKTRGQQVTLSCSPISGHRSVSWYQQTPGQGLQFLFEYFSETQRNKGNFPGRFSGRQFSNSRSEMNVSTLELGDSALYLCASSLRRAGSSSGANVLTFGAGSRLTVL.

Many counts were recorded for this clone. Read data end 3 residues before the CDR3 end; the end is taken from the germline J gene. The chain has TRBV11-2 and TRBJ2-1; D is unresolved. The V gene's germline CDR1 is SGHAT and CDR2 FQNNGV. This CDR3 comprises 13 residues. V dropped 6 bases and J dropped 2 bases, with 8 bases sitting between them. The CDR3 loop reads CASSPQAYNEQFF. Partial CDR3 DNA: TGTGCCAGCAGTCCCCAGGCCTACAATGAG.